This T cell receptor beta chain was retrieved from a study of blood T cell repertoires in COVID-19. Only in-frame clones appear in the TCRdb table, and some are missing; sequencing was by immunoSEQ multiplex PCR. The table lists roughly 100,000 clones, roughly 80% of them singletons. The V and J ends lost 5 bases and 6 bases, in that order; junction bases with no gene match: 4. The germline V gene has CDR1 MNHNY and CDR2 SVGAGI (reference sequence). CDR3 length: 13 amino acids. V is TRBV6-6 and J is TRBJ1-1; TRBD1 agrees at 9 bases. This TCR came from a woman older than 75 with acute or convalescent COVID-19. Sequenced input: peripheral blood. In nucleotides, the CDR3 is TGTGCCAGCAGTCTGGGACAGGGAGCTGAAGCTTTCTTT. Translation gives CASSLGQGAEAFF.